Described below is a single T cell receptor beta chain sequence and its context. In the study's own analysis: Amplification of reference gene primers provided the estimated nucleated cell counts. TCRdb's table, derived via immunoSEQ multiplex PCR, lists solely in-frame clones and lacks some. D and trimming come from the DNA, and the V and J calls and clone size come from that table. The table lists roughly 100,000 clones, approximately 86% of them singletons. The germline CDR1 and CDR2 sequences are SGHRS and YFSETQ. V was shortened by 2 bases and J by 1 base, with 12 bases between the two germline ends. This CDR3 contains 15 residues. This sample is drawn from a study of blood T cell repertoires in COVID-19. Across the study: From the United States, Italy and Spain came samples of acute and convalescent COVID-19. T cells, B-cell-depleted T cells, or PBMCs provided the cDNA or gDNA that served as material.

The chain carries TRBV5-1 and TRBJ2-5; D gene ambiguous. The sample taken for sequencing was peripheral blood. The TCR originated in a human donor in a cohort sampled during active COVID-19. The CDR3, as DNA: TGCGCCAGCAGCTTCCCCCTAACCGCCCAAGAGACCCAGTACTTC. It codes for CASSFPLTAQETQYF.